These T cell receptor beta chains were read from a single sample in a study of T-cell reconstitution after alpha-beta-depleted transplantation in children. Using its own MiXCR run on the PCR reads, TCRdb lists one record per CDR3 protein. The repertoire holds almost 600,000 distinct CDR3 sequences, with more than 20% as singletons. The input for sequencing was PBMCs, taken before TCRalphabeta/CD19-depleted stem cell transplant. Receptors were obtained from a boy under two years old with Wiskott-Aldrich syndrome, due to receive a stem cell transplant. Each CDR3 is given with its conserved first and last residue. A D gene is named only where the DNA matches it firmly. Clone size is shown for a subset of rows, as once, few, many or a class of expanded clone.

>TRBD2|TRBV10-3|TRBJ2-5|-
TGTGCCATCAGTGTCGAGCGGGAGGTTAAGACCCAGTACTTC
CAISVEREVKTQYF
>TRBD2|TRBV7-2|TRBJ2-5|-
TGTGCCAGCAGCGGGAGGGGCGAGGTCCAGTACTTC
CASSGRGEVQYF
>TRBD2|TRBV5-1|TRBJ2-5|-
TGCGCCAGCAGTGGGACTAATGGGCAAGAGACCCAGTACTTC
CASSGTNGQETQYF
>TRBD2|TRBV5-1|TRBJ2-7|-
TGCGCCAGCAGCTTGGGGACTAGCGGGGTGTCCTACGAGCAGTACTTC
CASSLGTSGVSYEQYF
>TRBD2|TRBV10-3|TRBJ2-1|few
TGTGCCATCCTGCGGGGGGGAGGATCCTACAATGAGCAGTTCTTC
CAILRGGGSYNEQFF
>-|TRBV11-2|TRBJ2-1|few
TGTGCCAGCAGCTTATATCGCGGGACGAGATCCTACAATGAGCAGTTCTTC
CASSLYRGTRSYNEQFF
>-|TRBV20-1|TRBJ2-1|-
TGCAGTGCTAGCTGGTCAGGGACCTACAATGAGCAGTTCTTC
CSASWSGTYNEQFF
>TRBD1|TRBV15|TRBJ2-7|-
TGTGCCACCAGCAGAGATTTGCCACCTCCCTGGACAGGGGGTTACGAGCAGTACTTC
CATSRDLPPPWTGGYEQYF
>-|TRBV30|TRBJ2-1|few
TGTGCCTGGAGTGTACGGCGTAACAATGAGCAGTTCTTC
CAWSVRRNNEQFF
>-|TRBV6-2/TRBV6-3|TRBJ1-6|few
TGTGCCAGCAGTTACGGGTGGACGGTCGACAATTCACCCCTCCACTTT
CASSYGWTVDNSPLHF
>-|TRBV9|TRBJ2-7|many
TGTGCCAGCAGCGTAGACCCCTCCGAGTACGAGCAGTACTTC
CASSVDPSEYEQYF
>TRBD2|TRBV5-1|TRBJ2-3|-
TGCGCCAGCAGCAGGGGCAGGCAGAGCGGGAGTTCAGATACGCAGTATTTT
CASSRGRQSGSSDTQYF
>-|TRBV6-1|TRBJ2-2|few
TGTGCCAGCTCCCCCTTATTGAACACCGGGGAGCTGTTTTTT
CASSPLLNTGELFF
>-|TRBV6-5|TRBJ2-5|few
TGTGCCAGCAGTTACGGAGGGGTACGGGGAGAGACCCAGTACTTC
CASSYGGVRGETQYF